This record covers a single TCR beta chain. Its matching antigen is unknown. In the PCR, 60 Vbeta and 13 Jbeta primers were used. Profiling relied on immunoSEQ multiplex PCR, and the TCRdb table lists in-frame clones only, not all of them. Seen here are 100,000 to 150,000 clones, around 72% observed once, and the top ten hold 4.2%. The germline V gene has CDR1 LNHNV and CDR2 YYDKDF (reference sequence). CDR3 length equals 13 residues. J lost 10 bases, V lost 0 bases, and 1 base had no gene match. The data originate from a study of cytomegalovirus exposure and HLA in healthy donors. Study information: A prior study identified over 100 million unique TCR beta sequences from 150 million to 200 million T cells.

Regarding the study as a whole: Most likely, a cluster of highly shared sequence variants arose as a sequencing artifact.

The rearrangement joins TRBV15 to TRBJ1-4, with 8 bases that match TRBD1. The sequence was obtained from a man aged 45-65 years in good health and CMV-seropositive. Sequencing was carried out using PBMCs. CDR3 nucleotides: TGTGCCACCAGCAGAGATACAGGGGGAAAACTGTTTTTT. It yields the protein CATSRDTGGKLFF.